This T cell receptor beta chain was recorded in a study of T-cell reconstitution after alpha-beta-depleted transplantation in children. This clonotype has a count of ten or more. The library targeted TCRbeta and was prepared with unique molecular identifiers. TCRdb analysed the PCR reads with MiXCR anew, one entry per CDR3 protein. The profile covers about 91,000 distinct CDR3 sequences, with roughly 7.7% appearing a single time and 6.9% taken by the ten largest. This clonotype was sampled from a human donor who donated a stem cell graft to a child with congenital amegakaryocytic thrombocytopenia. This material consisted of PBMCs from the stem cell graft donor, taken from the stem cell graft.

CDR3: CASSPRTTPHTGELFF. CDR3 DNA sequence: TGCGCCAGCAGCCCCAGGACGACACCCCACACCGGGGAGCTGTTTTTT. This chain links TRBV4-3 with TRBJ2-2; D gene unclear. The CDR3 sequence is 16 residues long. The V gene's germline CDR1 is LGHNA and CDR2 YSLEER. The V gene lost 4 bases and the J gene lost 3 bases, with 15 bases spanning the gap.